This T cell receptor beta chain was documented in a study of blood T cell repertoires in COVID-19. At the level of the study: From T cells, B-cell-depleted T cells, or PBMCs came the material, which was cDNA or gDNA.

TCRdb's copy holds only in-frame clones and misses some; the assay was immunoSEQ multiplex PCR. The table lists 150,000 to 170,000 clones, around 85% of them singletons. This CDR3 is 15 amino acids long. CDR1 is KGHDR and CDR2 is SFDVKD in the germline V gene. Trimming took 3 bases from V and 3 from J; bases not matched to a gene: 7. The sequenced material came from peripheral blood. This clonotype was obtained from a man aged 60 to 75 with COVID-19, enrolled during active disease. J is TRBJ2-7 and V is TRBV24-1; 7 bases agree with TRBD1. The CDR3 DNA reads as TGTGCCACCAGTGATGTGACAGGGAGTGGCTACGAGCAGTACTTC. Translation: CATSDVTGSGYEQYF.